A selection of T cell receptor beta chains follows, all from one sample in a study of cytomegalovirus exposure and HLA in healthy donors. Using immunoSEQ multiplex PCR, the repertoire was profiled, and TCRdb retains in-frame clones only, with some absent. The sample carries a few hundred thousand clones, approximately 80% recorded once. Sequencing was done on a sample of PBMCs. The receptor set was obtained from a middle-aged man in good health and CMV-seronegative. Both conserved end residues are part of each CDR3. A D gene is named only where the DNA matches it firmly. Not every row has a clone size; where given, it reads once, few, many or a size class.

>TRBV7-2|TRBJ2-1|TRBD2|.
TGTGCCAGCAGCCGGACTAGTTGGGCAGTGAATGAGCAGTTCTTC
CASSRTSWAVNEQFF
>TRBV2|TRBJ1-5|.|.
TGTGCCAGCAGGAAGGGAGGTCCGGGGCCCCAGCATTTT
CASRKGGPGPQHF
>TRBV12-5|TRBJ2-7|TRBD1|few
TGTGCTAGTGGTTTAGGGACAGGGGGCCAGTGGGAGCAGTACTTC
CASGLGTGGQWEQYF
>TRBV2|TRBJ2-2|.|.
TGTGCCAGCAGTGAAACGGGCACCGGGGAGCTGTTTTTT
CASSETGTGELFF
>TRBV19|TRBJ2-1|TRBD2|.
TGTGCCACCGGACTAGCGGGGGGAAATGAGCAGTTCTTC
CATGLAGGNEQFF
>TRBV2|TRBJ2-4|.|.
TGTGCCAGCAGGCCCGGGGGAACCAAAAACATTCAGTACTTC
CASRPGGTKNIQYF
>TRBV7-2|TRBJ1-3|.|.
TGTGCCAGCAGCCCAAACCCAGGGACAACTGGAAACACCATATATTTT
CASSPNPGTTGNTIYF
>TRBV7-2|TRBJ1-5|TRBD1|.
TGTGCCAGCAGCTCAGGGACAGGGACCATGCCCCAGCATTTT
CASSSGTGTMPQHF
>TRBV6-1|TRBJ1-5|TRBD1|.
TGTGCCAGCAGTGGGGGTCGAGGGGGCGATCAGCCCCAGCATTTT
CASSGGRGGDQPQHF
>TRBV7-2|TRBJ2-2|TRBD2|.
TGTGCCAGCAGCTTAGCCCGGGAGCGGGGGGTGACCGGGGAGCTGTTTTTT
CASSLARERGVTGELFF
>TRBV7-2|TRBJ1-5|.|.
TGTGCCAGCAGCTTCGAGGCTAGCAATCAGCCCCAGCATTTT
CASSFEASNQPQHF
>TRBV6-5|TRBJ2-7|.|.
TGTGCCAGCAGGCAGGGTTCGTACGAGCAGTACTTC
CASRQGSYEQYF
>TRBV7-2|TRBJ1-1|TRBD1|once
TGTGCCAGCAGCCCGAGGACAGGGATGAACACTGAAGCTTTCTTT
CASSPRTGMNTEAFF
>TRBV5-1|TRBJ2-7|.|.
TGCGCCAGCAGCCGTGACAGATCGGGCGAGCAGTACTTC
CASSRDRSGEQYF
>TRBV9|TRBJ2-1|TRBD2|.
TGTGCCAGCAGCGTAGGGCTAGCGGGAGGTAATGAGCAGTTCTTC
CASSVGLAGGNEQFF
>TRBV18|TRBJ1-1|.|.
TGTGCCAGCTTACCACAGGGAGCCATGAACACTGAAGCTTTCTTT
CASLPQGAMNTEAFF
>TRBV6-5|TRBJ2-5|.|.
TGTGCCAGCAGTGGGGCCCAAGAGACCCAGTACTTC
CASSGAQETQYF
>TRBV6-6|TRBJ1-1|.|.
TGTGCCAGCAGCCTCTTGGGGACACTTAACACTGAAGCTTTCTTT
CASSLLGTLNTEAFF
>TRBV7-2|TRBJ2-7|TRBD2|.
TGTGCCAGCAGCTTACTCACTAGCGGCCCCTACGAGCAGTACTTC
CASSLLTSGPYEQYF
>TRBV6-1|TRBJ1-5|.|once
TGTGCCATCCCTCTCAGAGAGGGTAGCAATCAGCCCCAGCATTTT
CAIPLREGSNQPQHF
>TRBV5-1|TRBJ2-5|TRBD2|.
TGCGCCAGCAGCTTTCAGGCGGGGGGCCAAGAGACCCAGTACTTC
CASSFQAGGQETQYF
>TRBV7-2|TRBJ1-1|.|once
TGTGCCAGCAGCCCCGGCAGGAGGGGCGAAGCTTTCTTT
CASSPGRRGEAFF
>TRBV29-1|TRBJ2-7|.|.
TGCAGCGTCCCAGGGGCGAATCCCTACGAGCAGTACTTC
CSVPGANPYEQYF
>TRBV7-2|TRBJ1-2|TRBD1|.
TGTGCCAGCAGAGACAGGGGGACTATGAACTATGGCTACACCTTC
CASRDRGTMNYGYTF
>TRBV15|TRBJ2-7|TRBD1|.
TGTGCCACCAGCAGACCTATGACAGGGGGTTACTACGAGCAGTACTTC
CATSRPMTGGYYEQYF
>TRBV5-4|TRBJ2-4|.|.
TGTGCCAGCAGCCCTCCCAGTGGTAACATTCAGTACTTC
CASSPPSGNIQYF
>TRBV5-6|TRBJ1-1|.|once
TGTGCCAGCAGTAGTAACACTGAAGCTTTCTTT
CASSSNTEAFF
>TRBV4-2|TRBJ2-4|TRBD2|.
TGTGCCAGCAGCCAAGATTGGGGTGGTAGCGGGAGAAACATTCAGTACTTC
CASSQDWGGSGRNIQYF
>TRBV6-1|TRBJ2-4|TRBD1|.
TGTGCCAGCAGTGGCAGGCGGACAGGGCTAGCCAAAAACATTCAGTACTTC
CASSGRRTGLAKNIQYF
>TRBV5-5|TRBJ2-7|TRBD2|.
TGTGCCAGCAGCTTGGGACTAGCGGGAGGAAAAGCCTACGAGCAGTACTTC
CASSLGLAGGKAYEQYF
>TRBV30|TRBJ1-3|.|.
TGTGCCTGGAGTGTACGCGGGACGAGGGTTGGGCACACCATATATTTT
CAWSVRGTRVGHTIYF
>TRBV29-1|TRBJ1-2|.|.
TGCAGCGTTGAAGATCTCGCGGAGGGTTATGGCTACACCTTC
CSVEDLAEGYGYTF
>TRBV5-8|TRBJ2-3|.|.
TGTGCCAGCAGCATAGGACACAGGGTTCTAGCAGATACGCAGTATTTT
CASSIGHRVLADTQYF
>TRBV5-1|TRBJ1-1|TRBD1|.
TGCGCCAGCAGCTTGGGACAGGGGACAAATGAAGCTTTCTTT
CASSLGQGTNEAFF
>TRBV10-3|TRBJ2-5|TRBD1|.
TGTGCCATCAGCCTAGGGACAGGGGGGTACCAAGAGACCCAGTACTTC
CAISLGTGGYQETQYF
>TRBV4-3|TRBJ2-2|TRBD1|.
TGCGCCAGCAGCCAAGCGACAGGGAAGGGCGGGGAGCTGTTTTTT
CASSQATGKGGELFF
>TRBV6-5|TRBJ2-3|TRBD1|few
TGTGCCAGCAGCACAGGGGTTGGAGATACGCAGTATTTT
CASSTGVGDTQYF
>TRBV7-9|TRBJ2-5|TRBD1|.
TGTGCCAGCAGCTTCGGACAGGGGCAAGAGACCCAGTACTTC
CASSFGQGQETQYF
>TRBV28|TRBJ1-3|.|.
TGTGCCAGCGGGGGGCTTGGGGGGGCATATGGAAACACCATATATTTT
CASGGLGGAYGNTIYF
>TRBV12-5|TRBJ2-5|TRBD2|.
TGTGCTAGTGGTTTCCCTGGGGGGGGAAATCAAGAGACCCAGTACTTC
CASGFPGGGNQETQYF
>TRBV2|TRBJ1-5|TRBD1|.
TGTGCCAGCAGCGCCACAGGGGTTTGGCAGCCCCAGCATTTT
CASSATGVWQPQHF
>TRBV19|TRBJ1-1|.|.
TGTGCCAGTAGTCCTTGGGAGGGAGGGAACACTGAAGCTTTCTTT
CASSPWEGGNTEAFF
>TRBV14|TRBJ1-5|.|.
TGTGCCAGCAGCCAAGGACAGCTACCCCAGCATTTT
CASSQGQLPQHF
>TRBV7-9|TRBJ2-7|.|.
TGTGCCAGCAGCTTAGTGACAGGAAACTACGAGCAGTACTTC
CASSLVTGNYEQYF
>TRBV15|TRBJ1-1|.|.
TGTGCCACCAGCAGAGAAAGGGGCACTGAAGCTTTCTTT
CATSRERGTEAFF
>TRBV5-4|TRBJ1-1|.|.
TGTGCCAGCAGCTGGGCCCCGGGGGACACTGAAGCTTTCTTT
CASSWAPGDTEAFF
>TRBV5-1|TRBJ1-6|.|.
TGCGCCAGCACCAAAGCCCCGTCGTTGAAATATAATTCACCCCTCCACTTT
CASTKAPSLKYNSPLHF
>TRBV4-1|TRBJ1-2|.|.
TGCGCCAGCAGCCAAGGGGACTCTCAAGTATGGGGCTACACCTTC
CASSQGDSQVWGYTF
>TRBV9|TRBJ2-5|TRBD2|.
TGTGCCAGCAGCGTAGGGCTAGCGGGGGCCCGTATTCAAGAGACCCAGTACTTC
CASSVGLAGARIQETQYF
>TRBV10-3|TRBJ2-7|TRBD2|.
TGTGCCATCAGTGAGTCGGAAAGCGGGAGCTACGAGCAGTACTTC
CAISESESGSYEQYF
>TRBV5-1|TRBJ1-2|TRBD1|.
TGCGCCAGCAGCTTGACAGGGGGCTCTCGCGGCTACACCTTC
CASSLTGGSRGYTF
>TRBV7-3|TRBJ2-1|TRBD1|.
TGTGCCAGCAGCTCGGGACAGGGGAATGAGCAGTTCTTC
CASSSGQGNEQFF
>TRBV7-9|TRBJ1-1|.|.
TGTGCCAGCAGCTTAGGAGGCGGAACGAACACTGAAGCTTTCTTT
CASSLGGGTNTEAFF
>TRBV6-1|TRBJ2-3|TRBD2|.
TGTGCCAGCCGAGCTAGCGGTAACACAGATACGCAGTATTTT
CASRASGNTDTQYF
>TRBV15|TRBJ2-7|TRBD2|.
TGTGCCACCAGCAGAGATGTGGCAGGGAGGGACGAGCAGTACTTC
CATSRDVAGRDEQYF
>TRBV2|TRBJ2-3|.|.
TGTGCCAGCAGTGAAGTACGTAGCGGCACAGATACGCAGTATTTT
CASSEVRSGTDTQYF
>TRBV6-4|TRBJ2-1|.|.
TGTGCCAGCAGTGACTCTTACCGCGGCCGCTACAATGAGCAGTTCTTC
CASSDSYRGRYNEQFF
>TRBV27|TRBJ2-7|.|.
TGTGCCAGCACCCCTACGGGGGATTCTTCCTACGAGCAGTACTTC
CASTPTGDSSYEQYF
>TRBV23-1|TRBJ2-5|TRBD1|.
TGCGCCAGCGAGTCAACTACGAGACAGGGCTGCGAGACCCAGTACTTC
CASESTTRQGCETQYF